This TCR beta chain was obtained from a study of cytomegalovirus exposure and HLA in healthy donors. Overall study results and limits: In vitro experiments confirmed that three CMV-associated chains were specific for CMV antigens. Some public TCRs appeared in many individuals, while most sequences were rare.

This CDR3 contains 16 residues. Germline CDR1 SGHVS, CDR2 FNYEAQ. Trimming took off 1 base at V and 0 bases at J, with 10 bases between the two ends. The donors were members of the validation cohort comprising roughly 130 subjects, separate from the roughly 640-subject first cohort. Regarding this clone: Its antigen is still unknown.

Repertoires were generated with immunoSEQ multiplex PCR, while TCRdb's copy carries only in-frame clones and drops some. The table lists 150,000 to 200,000 clones, around four fifths of them singletons, with under 2.5% in the top ten. This sequence was found in a man aged 25-45 years in good health and CMV-seropositive. Sequencing was carried out using PBMCs. The chain links TRBV7-6 to TRBJ2-4, with D possibly being TRBD1 (6 bases). Here the CDR3 DNA reads TGTGCCAGCAGCTTAGGAACAGGGCTAGCCAAAAACATTCAGTACTTC. This sequence encodes CASSLGTGLAKNIQYF.